This TCR beta chain derives from a study of OX40 agonist ivuxolimab in advanced cancers. As for the study more broadly: Ivuxolimab, which targeted the costimulatory receptor OX40 (CD134), was an agonistic, fully human IgG2 monoclonal antibody. Intravenous ivuxolimab was administered to patients every 2 weeks at six dose levels: 0.01, 0.1, 0.3, 1.5, 3 and 10 mg/kg. Of the roughly 52 patients in dose escalation, about 20 had hepatocellular carcinoma, about 15 had melanoma, 9 had renal cell carcinoma and 9 had head and neck cancer. A male proportion of roughly 80% and a mean age of approximately 55 years, ranging from about 20 to 85, were recorded for the dose-escalation cohort. Prior anti-PD-1, anti-PD-L1 or anti-CTLA-4 therapy was permitted, and roughly two fifths of dose-escalation patients had received checkpoint inhibitors. Three dose-escalation patients achieved partial responses, one with hepatocellular carcinoma and two with cutaneous melanoma. Peripheral TCRbeta sequencing was intended to test whether TCR sequence diversity was altered and clonal T-cell expansion was caused by ivuxolimab. The paper describes the monotherapy dose-escalation part (N of about 57 patients) of the phase I trial of ivuxolimab. Beyond this particular receptor, the publication reports: Antigen specificity was not determined for the clonally expanded peripheral T cells. In partial responders in the 0.1-3.0 mg/kg groups, normalized peripheral clonal expansion was found to be among the lowest, especially among CD8+ T cells. At doses from 0.1 to 3.0 mg/kg, clonal expansion was seen in both CD4+ and CD8+ blood T cells between baseline and week 6. Low levels of normalized T-cell clonal expansion were also seen in some nonresponding patients. After ivuxolimab, expanded clones were on average more numerous among CD8+ T cells than among CD4+ T cells.

Only one count was recorded for this clone. Its antigen target is currently unknown. No base-level quality is on record; no much larger clone is a single base apart. For sequencing of the TCRbeta CDR3 region, genomic DNA was extracted from the sorted cells. The immunoSEQ Assay was used to sequence the TCRbeta CDR3 regions. This is the immuneACCESS table as TCRdb keeps it, with only in-frame sequences that have V and J called. A part of the clones is gone; compared with another copy, unresolved V genes explain less than half, and the rest is unexplained. The sample records 60,000 to 70,000 clones, around 93% of which are singletons. Roughly an eighth of the sample lies in the top ten. CDR1 and CDR2, looked up from the germline V gene (reference sequence), are MNHEY and SMNVEV. Inclusive of the bounding cysteine and phenylalanine, the CDR3 is 14 residues long. CDR3 DNA is the only sequence kept; it has 42 bases, read in frame from the first base. Relative to germline, V is missing 4 bases and J is missing 2 bases, with 3 bases of the junction outside any gene match.

The trial excluded patients who had a history of autoimmune disease or who were on systemic immunosuppression. In every dose cohort, peripheral blood was drawn for TCR sequencing at baseline, cycle 4 day 1, and cycle 7 day 1. Samples were obtained from an open-label, multicenter, first-in-human phase I dose-escalation trial of ivuxolimab. Adults with locally advanced or metastatic head and neck squamous cell, hepatocellular, melanoma or renal cell carcinoma were enrolled in the trial. Before TCR sequencing, CD4+ T cells and CD8+ T cells from peripheral blood were sorted into separate populations. The sequencing here drew on CD4+ or CD8+ T cells sorted from blood, taken in a trial of the OX40 agonist ivuxolimab. The rearrangement joined TRBV27 to TRBJ1-1; 8 bases in the junction line up with TRBD1. This receptor was identified in an adult with an advanced solid tumor such as melanoma, head and neck, liver or kidney cancer. The CDR3: CASSWAGGNTEAFF. The nucleotides are TGTGCCAGCAGTTGGGCAGGGGGCAACACTGAAGCTTTCTTT.